This TCR beta chain was obtained from a study of Ad26.COV2.S vaccination and SARS-CoV-2 variants. In the study overall: Into the muscle, Ad26.COV2.S was dosed once or twice, 56 days apart.

General study points: Breadth, reportedly substantial, characterized the spike-specific CD8+ and CD4+ T cell responses after vaccination.

To note about this clone: Its matching antigen is unknown.

The method was immunoSEQ multiplex PCR; TCRdb's version includes in-frame clones alone and lacks a portion of them. This sample carries more than 300,000 clones, roughly 90% of them seen once, and the ten largest clones take around 11%. Indicated treatment: roughly 19 received Ad26.COV2.S at low or high dose, single or two shots; 5 received placebo; per-sample allocation not given. Each sample was drawn 63 days after the first injection (of vaccine or placebo). Germline V gene lookup returns CDR1 MNHEY and CDR2 SMNVEV (reference sequence). The V end was cut by 5 bases, the J end by 4 bases, with 6 bases between. The CDR3 is 13 amino acids.

This clonotype was obtained from a person between 18 and 65 years old who received the Ad26.COV2.S COVID-19 vaccine or a placebo. V usage is TRBV27 and J usage is TRBJ2-6; D ambiguous. The sequencing here drew on peripheral blood, taken in a trial of Ad26.COV2.S vaccine versus placebo. The CDR3 region has the DNA TGTGCCAGCAGTCTCATCGGGGCCAACGTCCTGACTTTC. Its protein is CASSLIGANVLTF. Looking up the rest from reference TRBV27 and TRBJ2-6 gives the full variable domain: EAQVTQNPRYLITVTGKKLTVTCSQNMNHEYMSWYRQDPGLGLRQIYYSMNVEVTDKGDVPEGYKVSRKEKRNFPLILESPSPNQTSLYFCASSLIGANVLTFGAGSRLTVL.